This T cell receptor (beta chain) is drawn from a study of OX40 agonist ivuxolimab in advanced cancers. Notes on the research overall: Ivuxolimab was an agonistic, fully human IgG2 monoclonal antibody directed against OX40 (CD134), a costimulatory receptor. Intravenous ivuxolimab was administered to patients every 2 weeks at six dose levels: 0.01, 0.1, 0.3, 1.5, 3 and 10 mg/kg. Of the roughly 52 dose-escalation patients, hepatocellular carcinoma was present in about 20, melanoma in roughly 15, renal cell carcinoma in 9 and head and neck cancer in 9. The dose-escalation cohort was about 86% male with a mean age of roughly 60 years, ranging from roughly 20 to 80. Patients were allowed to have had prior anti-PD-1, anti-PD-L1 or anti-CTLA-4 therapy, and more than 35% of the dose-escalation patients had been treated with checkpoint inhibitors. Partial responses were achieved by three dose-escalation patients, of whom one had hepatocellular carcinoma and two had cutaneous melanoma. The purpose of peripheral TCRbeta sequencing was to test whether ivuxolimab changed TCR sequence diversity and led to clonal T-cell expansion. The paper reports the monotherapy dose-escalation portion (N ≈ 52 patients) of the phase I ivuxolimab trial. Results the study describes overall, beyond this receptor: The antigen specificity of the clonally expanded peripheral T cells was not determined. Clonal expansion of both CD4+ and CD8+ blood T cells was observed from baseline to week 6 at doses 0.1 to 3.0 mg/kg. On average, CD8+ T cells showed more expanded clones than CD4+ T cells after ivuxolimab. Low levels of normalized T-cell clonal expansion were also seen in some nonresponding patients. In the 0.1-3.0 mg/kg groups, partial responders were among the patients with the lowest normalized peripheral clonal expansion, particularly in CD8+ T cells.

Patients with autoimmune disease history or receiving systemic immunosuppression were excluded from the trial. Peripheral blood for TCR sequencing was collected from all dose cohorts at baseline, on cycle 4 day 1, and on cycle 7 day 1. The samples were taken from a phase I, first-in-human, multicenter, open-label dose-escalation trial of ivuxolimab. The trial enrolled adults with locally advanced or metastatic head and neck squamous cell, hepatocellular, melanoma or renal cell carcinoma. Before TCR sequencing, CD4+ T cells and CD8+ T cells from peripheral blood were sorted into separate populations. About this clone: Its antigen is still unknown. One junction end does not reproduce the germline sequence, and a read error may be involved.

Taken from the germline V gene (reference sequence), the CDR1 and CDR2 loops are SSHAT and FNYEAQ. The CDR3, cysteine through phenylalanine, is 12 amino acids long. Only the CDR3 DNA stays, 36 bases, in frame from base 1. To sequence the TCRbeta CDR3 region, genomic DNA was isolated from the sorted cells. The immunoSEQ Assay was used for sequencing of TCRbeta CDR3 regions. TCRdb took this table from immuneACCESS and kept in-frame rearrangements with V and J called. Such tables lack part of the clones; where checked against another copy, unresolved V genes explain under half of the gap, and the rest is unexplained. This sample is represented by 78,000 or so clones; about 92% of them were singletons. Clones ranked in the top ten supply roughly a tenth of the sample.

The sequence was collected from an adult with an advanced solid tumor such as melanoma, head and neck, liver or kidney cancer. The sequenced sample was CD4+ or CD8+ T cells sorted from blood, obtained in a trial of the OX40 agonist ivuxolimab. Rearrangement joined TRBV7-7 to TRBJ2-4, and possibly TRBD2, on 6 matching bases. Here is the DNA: TGTGCTAGCAGCCATCCTCGGGGGAAGCTGTACTTC. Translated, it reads CASSHPRGKLYF.